This TCR beta chain derives from a study of blood T cells in healthy people across ages. This clonotype was observed a few times. Primers used in a second PCR of about 7 to 12 cycles were a sample-barcoded 5' primer and a J-beta primer mix. Each CDR3 protein gets one entry after TCRdb re-called the 5' RACE reads with MiXCR. The repertoire holds 550,000 to 700,000 distinct CDR3 sequences, roughly 29% seen once, with 15% to 20% in the top ten. The CDR3 is made up of 15 amino acids. Per germline, CDR1 SGHDT and CDR2 YYEEEE. V lost 2 bases and J lost 8; bases outside the gene matches: 8. The TCR comes from a woman in her 70s in good health. The sequenced sample was blood. J is TRBJ2-4 and V is TRBV5-6; 9 bases agree with TRBD2. CDR3 amino acids: CASSFTSGGKHIQYF. For the CDR3, the DNA is TGTGCCAGCAGCTTCACCAGCGGGGGGAAGCACATTCAGTACTTC.